This T cell receptor (beta chain) was captured by sequencing in a study of identical twins. This clonotype was picked up a small number of times. The CDR3 extends over 12 amino acids. The V end lost 7 bases, the J end lost 0 bases, and 9 bases lay between the germline ends. Looked up from germline, CDR1 is DFQATT and CDR2 is SNEGSKA (reference sequence). Via MiXCR, TCRdb re-called the 5' RACE reads, giving one row per CDR3 protein. The sample has 400,000 or so distinct CDR3 sequences; approximately 9.1% are singletons. The V gene is TRBV20-1, the J gene TRBJ2-5; the D is unclear. Sequencing used naive T cells sorted from blood. The sequence was obtained from a woman between 50 and 59 years old in good health. Here the CDR3 DNA reads TGCAGTGGGGGTCAGTACCAAGAGACCCAGTACTTC. This gives the protein CSGGQYQETQYF.